This T cell receptor (beta chain) was observed in a study of blood T cells in healthy people across ages. A second PCR of about 6 to 11 cycles used a sample-barcoded 5' primer and a J-beta primer mix. Sequencing of every sample gave 2.5 million or more CDR3-containing paired-end reads. TCRdb passed the 5' RACE reads through MiXCR, listing each CDR3 protein once. The table includes approximately 1,700,000 distinct CDR3 sequences, roughly 43% detected once. There are a few counts of this clonotype. Its cognate antigen is unknown. Study-wide findings and caveats: PBMC samples, being unsorted, prevented any conclusive comparison of naive and antigen-experienced cells. Strong correlation was found linking TCR beta diversity to naive T cell percentage.

Input material: blood. The clonotype was recovered from a human donor in good health.

This CDR3 reads CSVIPGLTKETQYF. The CDR3 DNA is TGCAGCGTGATTCCGGGACTAACCAAAGAGACCCAGTACTTC. The chain recombines TRBV29-1 with TRBJ2-5, with 7 bases fitting TRBD2. J was trimmed by 3 bases and V by 6 bases; bases with no gene match: 10. From germline, CDR1 is SQVTM and CDR2 ANQGSEA. There are 14 residues in the CDR3.